This T cell receptor beta chain was sequenced for a study of T-cell memory formation after mild COVID-19. V gave up 7 bases and J gave up 6 bases; unmatched junction bases: 9. The V gene's germline CDR1 is MNHNS and CDR2 SASEGT. The CDR3 contains 14 residues. This clonotype occurred a few times. Constant-segment primers were used for 5'RACE, and the resulting TCR alpha and TCR beta cDNA libraries carried sample barcodes and UMIs. One entry per CDR3 protein, called by TCRdb with MiXCR from the 5' RACE reads. The table records 150,000 or so distinct CDR3 sequences, around 10% of them present only once. The specimen was PBMCs or a T cell subset sorted from them (not recorded which). The clonotype originates from a man between 18 and 35 years old who had mild COVID-19 (a few samples of this study predate the infection). Cell type and time point are not known. The chain carries TRBV6-1 and TRBJ2-7, with 10 bases aligning to TRBD1. CDR3 sequence: CASTQVGTGVEQYF. For the CDR3, the DNA is TGTGCCAGCACTCAGGTCGGGACAGGGGTCGAGCAGTACTTC.